The source of this T cell receptor beta chain is a study of cytomegalovirus exposure and HLA in healthy donors. Both 60 Vbeta primers and 13 Jbeta primers went into the PCR. Clones were read by immunoSEQ multiplex PCR, and TCRdb kept only the in-frame ones, dropping some. The sample lists over 200,000 clones, 70% to 80% seen once, with 2.5% to 3% in the top ten. Study-level findings and limits: HLA allele associations emerged for about 16,000 TCR beta sequences in a later analysis, at 0.05 false discovery rate. Later analysis identified a missense DCLRE1C variant that was linked to TCR beta V- and J-gene trimming. A later analysis showed TCR association rates differing by HLA locus, peaking at DRB1 and lowest at HLA-C.

When sampled, the donors appeared nominally healthy, though they likely had unrecorded immune exposures. Turning to this clone: The antigen remains unidentified.

Germline CDR1 reads LNHDA; CDR2 reads SQIVND (reference sequence). This CDR3 is 14 amino acids long. The V segment lost 6 bases and the J segment 7 bases; nucleotides outside the gene matches: 8. Sequenced sample: PBMCs. This sequence was found in a woman aged 60-75 years in good health and CMV-seropositive. V usage is TRBV19 and J usage is TRBJ1-5, with TRBD1 matching over 8 bases. CDR3 coding DNA: TGTGCCAGTAGCCCGGGACAGGTCGAGCAGCCCCAGCATTTT. Residues: CASSPGQVEQPQHF. The full variable domain, its missing parts supplied by reference TRBV19 and TRBJ1-5, is DGGITQSPKYLFRKEGQNVTLSCEQNLNHDAMYWYRQDPGQGLRLIYYSQIVNDFQKGDIAEGYSVSREKKESFPLTVTSAQKNPTAFYLCASSPGQVEQPQHFGDGTRLSIL.